One T cell receptor (beta chain) is described in this entry. The target antigen is unknown. These data come from a study of regulatory T cells in long-lasting Graves disease. Time point indicated: persistent/refractory GD, antithyroid drugs over 5 years with positive TRAb. From PBMCs, RNA was extracted and then used to make the TCR library. Each patient gave roughly 9.2 milliliters of EDTA-anticoagulated peripheral blood. Study-level results: Persistent disease favored TRBV28, TRBJ1-2 and TRBJ2-5. Less diverse TCR repertoires were seen in persistent Graves' patients than in newly diagnosed ones.

Sequencing libraries for TCR beta were prepared with iRepertoire HTBI primers and Arm-PCR of CDR3 regions. Each CDR3 protein is one row after TCRdb ran MiXCR on the multiplex PCR reads. The sample shows approximately 400,000 distinct CDR3 sequences, 20% to 25% of them seen only once. Germline V gives CDR1 LNHDA, CDR2 SQIVND (reference sequence). Trimming removed 4 bases at V and 0 bases at J, with 12 bases between. The CDR3 is made up of 15 amino acids. The chain uses TRBV19 and TRBJ1-1; D remains unclear. Source: peripheral blood mononuclear cells (PBMCs), taken when the disease was refractory, from a patient treated with antithyroid drugs. The source is a female donor with Graves disease. The CDR3 DNA sequence: TGTGCCAGTAGTACGTCTAAGACATTGAACACTGAAGCTTTCTTT. Translating it yields CASSTSKTLNTEAFF.